The present T cell receptor (beta chain) was sequenced within a study of T cell repertoires in cytomegalovirus infection. About the research overall: Matching HLA type and CMV infection were both indicated by public TCR beta signatures. Overall study findings and caveats: HLA-C-restricted CMV-specific TCR beta clonotypes were dominant in the ex vivo response.

In the case of this clonotype: The antigen remains undetermined.

TCRdb used MiXCR to reprocess the reads, holding one entry per CDR3 protein. The sample yields 700,000 to 850,000 distinct CDR3 sequences, about 31% seen once. This CDR3 region has 15 residues. V gave up 7 bases and J gave up 2 bases; unmatched junction bases: 4. Germline-derived CDR1 and CDR2 are SEHNR and FQNEAQ (reference sequence). The chain employs TRBV7-9 and TRBJ2-3, with 12 nucleotides matching TRBD2. The TCR was taken from a human donor in good health (CMV status not recorded). Some clones in this sample may be carry-over from other donors' samples. Sample: cultured CD8+ T cells from PBMCs, taken from culture after CMV antigen stimulation. CDR3 nucleotides: TGTGCCAGCAAAGGGACTAGCGGGCCCACAGATACGCAGTATTTT. Translated, it gives CASKGTSGPTDTQYF.